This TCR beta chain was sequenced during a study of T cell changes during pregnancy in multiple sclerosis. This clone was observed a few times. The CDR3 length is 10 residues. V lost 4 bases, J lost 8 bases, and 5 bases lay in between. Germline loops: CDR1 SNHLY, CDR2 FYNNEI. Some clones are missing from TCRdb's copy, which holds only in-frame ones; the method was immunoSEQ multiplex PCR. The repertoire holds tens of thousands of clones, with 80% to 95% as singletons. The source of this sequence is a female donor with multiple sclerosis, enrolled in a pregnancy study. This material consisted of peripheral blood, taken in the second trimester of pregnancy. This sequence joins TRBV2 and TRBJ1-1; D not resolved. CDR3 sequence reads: CASSALEAFF. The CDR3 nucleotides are TGTGCCAGCAGTGCGTTAGAAGCTTTCTTT.